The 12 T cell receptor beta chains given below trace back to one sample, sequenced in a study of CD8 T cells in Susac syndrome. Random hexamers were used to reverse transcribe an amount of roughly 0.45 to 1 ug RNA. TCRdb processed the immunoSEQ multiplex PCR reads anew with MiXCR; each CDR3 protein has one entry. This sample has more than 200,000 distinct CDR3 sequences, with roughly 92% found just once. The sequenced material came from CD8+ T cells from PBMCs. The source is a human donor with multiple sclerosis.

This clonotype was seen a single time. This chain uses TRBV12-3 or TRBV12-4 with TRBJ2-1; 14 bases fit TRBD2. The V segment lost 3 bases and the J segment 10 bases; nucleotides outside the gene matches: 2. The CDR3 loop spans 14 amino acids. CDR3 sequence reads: CASSFGTSGGEQFF. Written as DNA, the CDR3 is TGTGCCAGCAGTTTTGGGACTAGCGGGGGCGAGCAGTTCTTC.

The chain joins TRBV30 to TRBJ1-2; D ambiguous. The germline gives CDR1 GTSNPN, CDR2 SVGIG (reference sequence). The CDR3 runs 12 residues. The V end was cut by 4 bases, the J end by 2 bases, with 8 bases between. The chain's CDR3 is CAWNYGNYGYTF. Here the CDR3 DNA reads TGTGCCTGGAATTACGGAAACTATGGCTACACCTTC.

CDR3 DNA sequence: TGCAGTGCTAGACTAGCGGGGATTATGGATACGCAGTATTTT. Its protein product is CSARLAGIMDTQYF. The chain has TRBV20-1 and TRBJ2-3; 9 bases match TRBD2. Trimming at V came to 2 bases and at J to 6 bases, leaving 6 bases not matched to a gene. This CDR3 region has 14 residues. Germline V gives CDR1 DFQATT, CDR2 SNEGSKA (reference sequence).

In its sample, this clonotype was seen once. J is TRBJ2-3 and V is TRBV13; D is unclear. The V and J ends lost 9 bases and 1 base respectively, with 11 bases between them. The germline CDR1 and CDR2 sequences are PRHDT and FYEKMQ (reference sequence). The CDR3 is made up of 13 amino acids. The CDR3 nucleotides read TGTGCCAGTAGAGATACCCGCACAGATACGCAGTATTTT. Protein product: CASRDTRTDTQYF.

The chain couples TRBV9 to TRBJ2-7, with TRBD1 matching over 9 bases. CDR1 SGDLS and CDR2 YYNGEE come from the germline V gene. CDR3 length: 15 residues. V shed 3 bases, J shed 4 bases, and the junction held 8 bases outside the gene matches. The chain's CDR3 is CASSATGTGYYEQYF. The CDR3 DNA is TGTGCCAGCAGCGCAACCGGGACAGGGTATTACGAGCAGTACTTC.

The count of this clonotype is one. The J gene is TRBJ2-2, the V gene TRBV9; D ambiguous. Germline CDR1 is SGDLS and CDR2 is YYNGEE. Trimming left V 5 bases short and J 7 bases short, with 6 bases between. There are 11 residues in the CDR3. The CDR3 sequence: CASRSSGELFF. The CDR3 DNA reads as TGTGCCAGCAGATCGAGCGGGGAGCTGTTTTTT.

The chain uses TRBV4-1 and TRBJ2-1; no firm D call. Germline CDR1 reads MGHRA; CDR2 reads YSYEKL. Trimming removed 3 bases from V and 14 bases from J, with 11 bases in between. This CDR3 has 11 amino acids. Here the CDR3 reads CASSQAEGKFF. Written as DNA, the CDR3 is TGCGCCAGCAGCCAGGCGGAAGGGAAGTTCTTC.

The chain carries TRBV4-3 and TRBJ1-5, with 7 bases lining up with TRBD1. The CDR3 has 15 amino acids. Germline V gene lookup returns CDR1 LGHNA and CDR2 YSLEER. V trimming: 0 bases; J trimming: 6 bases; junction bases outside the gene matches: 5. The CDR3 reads CASSQDRQGGQPQHF. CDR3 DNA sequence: TGCGCCAGCAGCCAAGATCGGCAGGGGGGTCAGCCCCAGCATTTT.

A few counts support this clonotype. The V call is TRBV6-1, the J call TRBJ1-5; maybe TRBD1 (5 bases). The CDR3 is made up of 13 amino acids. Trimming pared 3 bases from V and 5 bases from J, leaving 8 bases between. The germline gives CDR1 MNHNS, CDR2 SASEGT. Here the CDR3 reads CASSDGGYQPQHF. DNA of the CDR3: TGTGCCAGCAGTGATGGGGGGTATCAGCCCCAGCATTTT.

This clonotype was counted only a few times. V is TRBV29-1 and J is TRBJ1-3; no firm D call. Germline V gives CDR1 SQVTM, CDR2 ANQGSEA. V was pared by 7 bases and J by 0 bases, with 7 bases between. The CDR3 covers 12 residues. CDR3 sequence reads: CSARFSGNTIYF. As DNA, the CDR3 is TGCAGCGCCCGTTTCTCTGGAAACACCATATATTTT.

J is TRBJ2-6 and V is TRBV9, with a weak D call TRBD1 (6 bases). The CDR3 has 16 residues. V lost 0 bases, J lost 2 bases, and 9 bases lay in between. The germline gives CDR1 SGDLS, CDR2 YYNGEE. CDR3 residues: CASSVARDTGANVLTF. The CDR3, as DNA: TGTGCCAGCAGCGTAGCTCGGGACACTGGGGCCAACGTCCTGACTTTC.

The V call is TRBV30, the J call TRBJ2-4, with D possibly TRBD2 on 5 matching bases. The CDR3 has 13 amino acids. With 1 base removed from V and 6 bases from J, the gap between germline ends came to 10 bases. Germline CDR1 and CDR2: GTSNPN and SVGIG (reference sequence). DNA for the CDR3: TGTGCCTGGAGTGGTCTAGCTGGAAACATTCAGTACTTC. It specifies CAWSGLAGNIQYF.